This entry lists 23 T cell receptor beta chains sequenced from one sample in a study of blood T cells in healthy people across ages. It was with a sample-barcoded 5' primer and a J-beta primer mix that a second PCR of roughly 7 to 12 cycles was run. One entry per CDR3 protein results from TCRdb running MiXCR on the 5' RACE reads. This table holds around 650,000 distinct CDR3 sequences, about 43% found once. Sequenced input: blood. The receptors come from a man older than 75 in good health.

The genes are TRBV6-2 or TRBV6-3 and TRBJ2-5, with D possibly being TRBD1 or TRBD2 (5 bases each). This CDR3 has 15 amino acids. V lost 7 bases, J lost 5 bases, and 20 bases lay in between. Germline V gene lookup returns CDR1 MNHEY and CDR2 SVGEGT. CDR3 DNA sequence: TGTGCCAGCACTCATTGGGCAGGGCGCGGGGAGACCCAGTACTTC. As protein: CASTHWAGRGETQYF.

This clonotype came up a few times. The rearrangement links TRBV15 to TRBJ2-7; TRBD1 aligns across 9 bases. The germline V gene encodes CDR1 LNHNV and CDR2 YYDKDF (reference sequence). V lost 1 base to trimming and J lost 3 bases; unmatched junction nucleotides: 4. The CDR3 sequence is 15 residues long. The CDR3 DNA reads TGTGCCACCAGCAGAGGGACAGGGGTGGACTACGAGCAGTACTTC. It is translated as CATSRGTGVDYEQYF. The whole variable domain, filled in from reference TRBV15 and TRBJ2-7, reads DAMVIQNPRYQVTQFGKPVTLSCSQTLNHNVMYWYQQKSSQAPKLLFHYYDKDFNNEADTPDNFQSRRPNTSFCFLDIRSPGLGDTAMYLCATSRGTGVDYEQYFGPGTRLTVT.

Remarks on this clonotype: With a much larger clone just one base away, this may be a read error. The V call is TRBV28, the J call TRBJ2-7; 9 bases map to TRBD1. Germline values: CDR1 MDHEN, CDR2 SYDVKM. The trim removed 2 bases at V and 7 bases at J, leaving 6 bases unmatched. This CDR3 has 14 amino acids. The CDR3 DNA is TGTGCCAGCAGTTTAGGGACAGGGTTTAATGAGCAGTACTTC. Translating it yields CASSLGTGFNEQYF.

The chain couples TRBV6-2 or TRBV6-3 to TRBJ2-7, with TRBD2 matching 7 bases. Looked up from germline, CDR1 is MNHEY and CDR2 is SVGEGT. The CDR3 loop spans 15 amino acids. V lost 5 bases to trimming and J lost 2 bases; unmatched junction nucleotides: 9. CDR3 in amino acids: CASSHEALATYEQYF. The CDR3 DNA reads TGTGCCAGCAGTCACGAGGCACTAGCGACCTACGAGCAGTACTTC.

The rearrangement links TRBV7-2 to TRBJ2-4; tentative D call: TRBD2 (6 bases). CDR1 is SGHTA and CDR2 is FQGNSA in the germline V gene. Trimming removed 4 bases at V and 3 bases at J, with 19 bases between. The CDR3 has 17 amino acids. The CDR3 sequence is CASSSVLVGGGKNIQYF. In nucleotides, the CDR3 is TGTGCCAGCAGCTCAGTTCTAGTGGGAGGCGGCAAAAACATTCAGTACTTC.

V is TRBV11-2 and J is TRBJ2-1; a possible D gene is TRBD2 (6 bases). The ends were cut back, 3 bases at V and 9 bases at J, with 12 bases in the middle. CDR1 is SGHAT and CDR2 is FQNNGV in the germline V gene. This CDR3 has 13 amino acids. CDR3 DNA: TGTGCCAGCAGCTTTAGACTAGTCGGTGAGCAGTTCTTC. Translated, it gives CASSFRLVGEQFF.

The chain recombines TRBV2 with TRBJ1-2; no reliable D call. This CDR3 region has 13 residues. Germline values: CDR1 SNHLY, CDR2 FYNNEI. V was cut by 1 base and J by 3 bases, with 6 bases left in between. CDR3 in DNA: TGTGCCAGCAGTGAAGACAGATACTATGGCTACACCTTC. Residues: CASSEDRYYGYTF.

J is TRBJ1-4 and V is TRBV5-1; D gene unclear. The V gene lost 2 bases and the J gene lost 7 bases, with 18 bases spanning the gap. This CDR3 contains 16 residues. Germline assignment: CDR1 SGHRS and CDR2 YFSETQ. CDR3 DNA sequence: TGCGCCAGCAGCTTTACCCCGGGATCTCGGGGTGAAAAACTGTTTTTT. Translating gives CASSFTPGSRGEKLFF.

This clonotype has only a few counts. The genes are TRBV15 and TRBJ2-7; 11 bases are a match to TRBD2. Germline CDR1 reads LNHNV; CDR2 reads YYDKDF (reference sequence). The ends lost 5 bases at V and 9 bases at J; junction bases unmatched: 15. The CDR3 extends over 16 amino acids. The chain's CDR3 is CATSRAGTSGLRGQYF. The CDR3 DNA is TGTGCCACCAGCCGTGCCGGGACTAGCGGCTTACGTGGGCAGTACTTC.

The gene calls are TRBV7-2 and TRBJ2-2, with D perhaps TRBD1 or TRBD2 (5 bases each). This CDR3 region has 16 residues. Germline CDR1 SGHTA, CDR2 FQGNSA. V lost 3 bases to trimming and J lost 3 bases, with 14 bases between them. The CDR3 loop is CASSFRGGGDTGELFF. Here the CDR3 DNA reads TGTGCCAGCAGCTTCCGGGGCGGAGGCGACACCGGGGAGCTGTTTTTT.

The chain employs TRBV7-9 and TRBJ2-7; D might be TRBD1 (6 bases). Trimming cost V 5 bases and J 0 bases, with 11 bases left between them. Germline values: CDR1 SEHNR, CDR2 FQNEAQ (reference sequence). The CDR3 is made up of 14 amino acids. CDR3 DNA: TGTGCCAGCAGCCCCCACAGGGACTCCTACGAGCAGTACTTC. Translating it yields CASSPHRDSYEQYF.

V is TRBV10-3 and J is TRBJ2-7; 11 positions agree with TRBD2. This CDR3 has 16 amino acids. Per germline, CDR1 ENHRY and CDR2 SYGVKD. Trimming took 3 bases from V and 4 from J; bases not matched to a gene: 8. In DNA, the CDR3 is TGTGCCATCAGTGACCCGGGTCTAGCGGGGGGTTACGAGCAGTACTTC. Translating it yields CAISDPGLAGGYEQYF.

This clonotype was recorded once. The chain has TRBV28 and TRBJ2-5; no firm D call. The better agreement between TRBJ2-7 and the DNA end casts doubt on the J call. The CDR3 runs 15 residues. Germline V gene lookup returns CDR1 MDHEN and CDR2 SYDVKM. CDR3 in amino acids: CASSFPDGGPYEQYF. CDR3 DNA: TGTGCCAGCAGTTTTCCGGATGGCGGTCCCTACGAGCAGTACTTC.

This chain links TRBV14 with TRBJ2-1, with TRBD2 identical over 10 bases. Germline V CDR1 and CDR2: SGHDN, FVKESK. With 4 bases clipped from V and 7 bases from J, the junction kept 7 bases outside the gene matches. This CDR3 comprises 15 residues. The CDR3 is CASSPPSGSGNEQFF. The CDR3 DNA sequence: TGTGCCAGCAGCCCGCCTAGCGGGAGTGGTAATGAGCAGTTCTTC.

The chain joins TRBV7-2 to TRBJ2-7, with D perhaps matching TRBD2 (6 bases). Trimming removed 4 bases from V and 2 bases from J, with 12 bases in between. The CDR3 is made up of 14 amino acids. Germline loops: CDR1 SGHTA, CDR2 FQGNSA. The CDR3 loop is CASSYTEGPYEQYF. CDR3 nucleotide sequence: TGTGCCAGCAGCTACACGGAGGGGCCCTACGAGCAGTACTTC.

This clonotype has a count of ten or more. The chain recombines TRBV29-1 with TRBJ2-1, with unresolved D. The CDR3 length is 15 residues. The ends were cut back, 6 bases at V and 3 bases at J, with 18 bases in the middle. The germline V gene encodes CDR1 SQVTM and CDR2 ANQGSEA. DNA for the CDR3: TGCAGCGTAACCATTAGGGCTCCTCTCTACAATGAGCAGTTCTTC. Protein sequence: CSVTIRAPLYNEQFF.

V is TRBV4-3 and J is TRBJ1-2; D is uncertain. The CDR3 spans 16 residues. The germline gives CDR1 LGHNA, CDR2 YSLEER. Deletions cut 0 bases from V and 8 bases from J, with 19 bases between. As DNA, the CDR3 is TGCGCCAGCAGCCAAGATGTAGCAGCGGGATTGGGAGGCTACACCTTC. It translates to CASSQDVAAGLGGYTF.

This clonotype was found many times. In DNA form, the CDR3 reads TGTGCCAGCAGCTTACGAATGAACACTGAAGCTTTCTTT. Encoded protein: CASSLRMNTEAFF. V gene TRBV7-2 combines with J gene TRBJ1-1; D call uncertain. V was clipped by 2 bases and J by 0 bases, with 4 bases between them. CDR1 and CDR2 (germline): SGHTA, FQGNSA. The length of the CDR3 is 13 residues.

The chain joins TRBV4-1 to TRBJ2-7; 9 bases fit TRBD2. Germline loops: CDR1 MGHRA, CDR2 YSYEKL. This CDR3 is 17 amino acids long. The V and J ends lost 0 bases and 1 base, in that order; junction bases with no gene match: 7. The CDR3 DNA reads as TGCGCCAGCAGCCAAGAGGGGGGTAGCGGGAGTTCCTACGAGCAGTACTTC. Translation gives CASSQEGGSGSSYEQYF.

This clonotype occurred many times. The V call is TRBV15, the J call TRBJ2-7; D tentatively reads TRBD1 or TRBD2 (5 bases each). Germline CDR1 and CDR2: LNHNV and YYDKDF (reference sequence). The CDR3 has 16 amino acids. V was trimmed by 0 bases and J by 0 bases, leaving 12 bases between them. CDR3 bases: TGTGCCACCAGCAGAGATAGGGGACGGGGCTCCTACGAGCAGTACTTC. Encoded protein: CATSRDRGRGSYEQYF. The variable domain in full, completed from reference TRBV15 and TRBJ2-7, reads DAMVIQNPRYQVTQFGKPVTLSCSQTLNHNVMYWYQQKSSQAPKLLFHYYDKDFNNEADTPDNFQSRRPNTSFCFLDIRSPGLGDTAMYLCATSRDRGRGSYEQYFGPGTRLTVT.

This clonotype has just a few counts. The chain uses TRBV7-9 and TRBJ2-7; D is perhaps TRBD1 or TRBD2 (5 bases each). V lost 4 bases and J lost 1, with 17 bases in between. The CDR3 spans 16 residues. Germline V lookup: CDR1 SEHNR, CDR2 FQNEAQ (reference sequence). CDR3 amino acids: CASSYGTAGTSYEQYF. DNA of the CDR3: TGTGCCAGCAGCTACGGGACGGCAGGAACTTCCTACGAGCAGTACTTC.

The sample holds a few counts of this clonotype. The rearrangement joins TRBV3-1 to TRBJ2-5; 13 bases are a match to TRBD2. CDR3 size: 15 residues. Trimming at V came to 0 bases and at J to 6 bases, leaving 1 base not matched to a gene. Germline V gives CDR1 LGHDT, CDR2 YNNKEL (reference sequence). The CDR3 loop is CASSQETSGGKTQYF. CDR3 nucleotides: TGTGCCAGCAGCCAAGAGACTAGCGGGGGGAAGACCCAGTACTTC.

This clonotype showed up many times. The CDR3 bases are TGTGCCAGCACCCCAGGGGGTGGTGGGGCCAACGTCCTGACTTTC. As protein: CASTPGGGGANVLTF. V is TRBV6-5 and J is TRBJ2-6, with 7 nucleotides matching TRBD1. The V and J ends lost 7 bases and 3 bases, in that order; junction bases with no gene match: 6. CDR1 MNHEY and CDR2 SVGAGI come from the germline V gene. The CDR3 has 15 amino acids.